Each of the 13 T cell receptor beta chains below was sequenced from the same sample in a study of shared clonotypes between healthy human individuals. Sequencing used immunoSEQ multiplex PCR; TCRdb keeps in-frame clones, though not all of them. The sample holds 1.5 million to 2.5 million clones, around 96% seen once. Naive CD8 cells lacked CD45RO and underwent positive selection for CCR7, leaving out terminally differentiated effector memory CD45RA+ cells. The sequenced sample was naive CD8+ T cells sorted from blood. These receptor sequences come from a man aged 18-30 years in good health.

The chain is built from TRBV7-9 and TRBJ2-5, with TRBD2 matching 7 bases. This CDR3 spans 16 amino acids. J was trimmed by 2 bases and V by 5 bases; bases with no gene match: 11. Germline lookup yields CDR1 SEHNR and CDR2 FQNEAQ (reference sequence). The CDR3, as DNA: TGTGCCAGCAGCCACGGGCTAGCGGACGTACAAGAGACCCAGTACTTC. It yields the protein CASSHGLADVQETQYF.

This clone was seen once. The gene calls are TRBV30 and TRBJ2-3; 7 nucleotides line up with TRBD1. From germline, CDR1 is GTSNPN and CDR2 SVGIG (reference sequence). The CDR3 extends over 13 amino acids. Trimming cost V 5 bases and J 3 bases; bases outside gene matches: 5. DNA of the CDR3: TGTGCCTGGGAACAGGGGTTGACAGATACGCAGTATTTT. It codes for CAWEQGLTDTQYF. Together with reference TRBV30 and TRBJ2-3, the CDR3 gives the full variable domain: SQTIHQWPATLVQPVGSPLSLECTVEGTSNPNLYWYRQAAGRGLQLLFYSVGIGQISSEVPQNLSASRPQDRQFILSSKKLLLSDSGFYLCAWEQGLTDTQYFGPGTRLTVL.

V and J are TRBV4-1 and TRBJ1-1; unclear D gene. Germline V gene lookup returns CDR1 MGHRA and CDR2 YSYEKL. The CDR3 loop spans 11 amino acids. Trimming shortened V by 0 bases and J by 11 bases, and 7 bases separated the two germline ends. CDR3 amino acids: CASSQDGGAFF. DNA of the CDR3: TGCGCCAGCAGCCAAGACGGTGGTGCTTTCTTT.

The rearrangement joins TRBV9 to TRBJ1-2, with 8 bases that match TRBD1. Germline V lookup: CDR1 SGDLS, CDR2 YYNGEE. The CDR3 has 16 amino acids. V gave up 0 bases and J gave up 4 bases; unmatched junction bases: 8. CDR3 coding DNA: TGTGCCAGCAGCGTAGAAGGGGAGGACAGGGCCTATGGCTACACCTTC. Translating it yields CASSVEGEDRAYGYTF.

This chain joins TRBV6-6 and TRBJ2-7; tentatively, D is TRBD1 or TRBD2 (5 bases each). From germline, CDR1 is MNHNY and CDR2 SVGAGI (reference sequence). The CDR3 consists of 13 residues. V lost 4 bases to trimming and J lost 3 bases, with 10 bases between them. CDR3 nucleotides: TGTGCCAGCAGTTCGGGACCCGACTACGAGCAGTACTTC. It codes for CASSSGPDYEQYF.

This clone was recorded once. CDR3 loop: CARLEGQGNSYEQYF. CDR3 sequence (DNA): TGTGCCAGGTTAGAAGGACAGGGGAATAGCTACGAGCAGTACTTC. The chain has TRBV14 and TRBJ2-7, with 9 positions matching TRBD1. J was trimmed by 3 bases and V by 9 bases; bases with no gene match: 12. Germline CDR1 reads SGHDN; CDR2 reads FVKESK. The CDR3 is made up of 15 amino acids.

CDR3 in DNA: TGCGCCAGCAGCCAAGAACCTACGAGCGGGATCTCCTATAATTCACCCCTCCACTTT. Its translation: CASSQEPTSGISYNSPLHF. The chain recombines TRBV4-1 with TRBJ1-6; D uncertain. CDR1 is MGHRA, CDR2 YSYEKL, per germline. V lost 0 bases, J lost 0 bases, and 15 bases lay in between. CDR3 size: 19 residues.

This clone has only one observation. This chain uses TRBV9 with TRBJ2-1, with TRBD2 as a possible D gene (6 bases). The germline V gene encodes CDR1 SGDLS and CDR2 YYNGEE. Trimming shortened V by 0 bases and J by 9 bases, and 10 bases separated the two germline ends. This CDR3 region has 13 residues. The chain's CDR3 is CASSVAGGGEQFF. Here the CDR3 DNA reads TGTGCCAGCAGCGTAGCCGGGGGAGGTGAGCAGTTCTTC.

A note on this clone: The same CDR3 also results from other DNA sequences found in this sample. The J gene is TRBJ2-2, the V gene TRBV6-5, with unresolved D. Trimming cost V 0 bases and J 2 bases, with 4 bases left between them. This CDR3 spans 14 amino acids. Germline CDR1 reads MNHEY; CDR2 reads SVGAGI. Here the CDR3 DNA reads TGTGCCAGCAGTTACTCGAGCAACACCGGGGAGCTGTTTTTT. Translation gives CASSYSSNTGELFF.

This sequence joins TRBV29-1 and TRBJ2-3; 12 bases match TRBD1. The CDR3 runs 17 residues. Germline V gene lookup returns CDR1 SQVTM and CDR2 ANQGSEA. The J segment lost 3 bases and the V segment lost 0 bases, leaving 7 bases of the junction unmatched. The CDR3 coding sequence is TGCAGCGTTGAAGATTACGGGACAGGGGGCATGACAGATACGCAGTATTTT. It encodes CSVEDYGTGGMTDTQYF.

The J gene is TRBJ1-1, the V gene TRBV15; 9 positions match TRBD1. Germline lookup yields CDR1 LNHNV and CDR2 YYDKDF (reference sequence). This CDR3 is 14 amino acids long. V trimming: 1 base; J trimming: 7 bases; junction bases outside the gene matches: 4. The DNA for the CDR3 is TGTGCCACCAGCAGAGGACAGGGGGATGTTGAAGCTTTCTTT. Translation gives CATSRGQGDVEAFF.

The V and J genes are TRBV30 and TRBJ1-1; 8 bases fit TRBD1. Per germline, CDR1 GTSNPN and CDR2 SVGIG (reference sequence). J lost 5 bases, V lost 5 bases, and 13 bases had no gene match. The CDR3 has 15 residues. In nucleotides, the CDR3 is TGTGCCTGGGAAGGACAGGGACGGGGTCGAACTGAAGCTTTCTTT. Its protein product is CAWEGQGRGRTEAFF.

Note on this clone: At the DNA level, this CDR3 is encoded by other sequences in the same sample as well. The CDR3 region has the DNA TGTGCCAGCAGTCCGAACACTGAAGCTTTCTTT. It yields the protein CASSPNTEAFF. V usage is TRBV25-1 and J usage is TRBJ1-1; D uncertain. V lost 5 bases, J lost 1 base, and 2 bases lay in between. Germline-derived CDR1 and CDR2 are MGHDK and SYGVNS. There are 11 residues in the CDR3.